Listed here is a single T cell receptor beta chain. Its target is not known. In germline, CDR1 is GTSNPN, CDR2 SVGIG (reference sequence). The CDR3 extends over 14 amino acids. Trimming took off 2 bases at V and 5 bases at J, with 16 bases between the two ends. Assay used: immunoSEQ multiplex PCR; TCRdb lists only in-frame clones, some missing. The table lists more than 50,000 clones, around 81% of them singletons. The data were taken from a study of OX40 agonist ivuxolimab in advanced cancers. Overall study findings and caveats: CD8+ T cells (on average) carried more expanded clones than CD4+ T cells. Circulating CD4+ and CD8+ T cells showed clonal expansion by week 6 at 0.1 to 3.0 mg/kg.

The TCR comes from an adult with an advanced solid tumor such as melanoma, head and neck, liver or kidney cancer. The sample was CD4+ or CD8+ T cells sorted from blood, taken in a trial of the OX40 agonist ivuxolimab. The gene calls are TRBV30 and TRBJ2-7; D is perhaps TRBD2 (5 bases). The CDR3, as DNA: TGTGCCTGGAGTAGCGACTACGTCTTCCACGAGCAGTACTTC. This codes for CAWSSDYVFHEQYF.